This is a list of T cell receptor beta chains from one sample in a study of blood T cell repertoires in COVID-19. Sequencing used immunoSEQ multiplex PCR; TCRdb keeps in-frame clones, though not all of them. The sample has 50,000 to 75,000 clones, 65% to 80% seen once. Material for sequencing was peripheral blood. These receptors were taken from a man in his fifties or sixties with acute or convalescent COVID-19. Both conserved end residues are trimmed from each CDR3.

V gene: TRBV19; J gene: TRBJ2-6; CDR3 protein: ASRSTGVDSGANVLT
V gene: TRBV9; J gene: TRBJ1-1; CDR3 protein: ASRGDSLNTEAF
V gene: TRBV24-1; J gene: TRBJ2-2; CDR3 protein: ATSDLGLAGPNTGELF
V gene: TRBV7-2; J gene: TRBJ2-1; CDR3 protein: ASSLSGRAGLINEQF
V gene: TRBV9; J gene: TRBJ1-2; CDR3 protein: ASSVGTGGAYGYT
V gene: TRBV10-1; J gene: TRBJ1-1; CDR3 protein: ASGGQGGTEAF
V gene: TRBV14; J gene: TRBJ2-3; CDR3 protein: ASSVGDTQY
V gene: TRBV14; J gene: TRBJ2-1; CDR3 protein: ASSRTGLADYNEQF
V gene: TRBV2; J gene: TRBJ1-5; CDR3 protein: ASSDRVSNQPQH
V gene: TRBV28; J gene: TRBJ1-1; CDR3 protein: ASSSGQGSQAF
V gene: TRBV18; J gene: TRBJ1-1; CDR3 protein: ASSPRGEISEAF
V gene: TRBV6-5; J gene: TRBJ2-7; CDR3 protein: ASSYSMSGRASEQY
V gene: TRBV6-5; J gene: TRBJ2-7; CDR3 protein: ASTTRAGPYYEQY
V gene: TRBV18; J gene: TRBJ2-7; CDR3 protein: ASSPQGQGVYEQY
V gene: TRBV2; J gene: TRBJ1-4; CDR3 protein: ASTKDREYEKLF
V gene: TRBV4-1; J gene: TRBJ2-1; CDR3 protein: ASSHQIAGSSYNEQF
V gene: TRBV11-1; J gene: TRBJ2-6; CDR3 protein: ASSQGISGANVLT
V gene: TRBV25-1; J gene: TRBJ2-2; CDR3 protein: ASSASTGNTGELF
V gene: TRBV7-9; J gene: TRBJ2-2; CDR3 protein: ASTPRGGRGAGELF
V gene: TRBV6-6; J gene: TRBJ2-3; CDR3 protein: ASSYGGSFTDTQY
V gene: TRBV7-2; J gene: TRBJ2-5; CDR3 protein: ASSLEGGKETQY
V gene: TRBV5-1; J gene: TRBJ2-7; CDR3 protein: ASSSPGTPEQY
V gene: TRBV9; J gene: TRBJ1-2; CDR3 protein: ASSITNYGYT
V gene: TRBV7-8; J gene: TRBJ2-7; CDR3 protein: ASSSRGGGYEQY